This T cell receptor beta chain derives from a study of tumor and adjacent non-tumor tissue in lung cancer. Germline V gene data show CDR1 as SQVTM and CDR2 as ANQGSEA. The CDR3 extends over 15 amino acids. This sample's RNA came from whole unsorted tissue. The normal lung tissue was taken more than 3 cm from the tumor edge. TCRbeta libraries were built with three rounds of nested PCR, modified from ARM-PCR. TCRdb re-called the multiplex PCR reads with MiXCR, one entry per CDR3 protein. Of more than 55,000 distinct CDR3 sequences detected, around three quarters appear once; the ten largest clones hold 40% to 45%. A remark on this clonotype: The junction departs from germline at one end; a sequencing error may be responsible.

The genes are TRBV29-1 and TRBJ2-3, with 8 bases aligning to TRBD1. The sample consisted of distant non-tumor lung tissue. This receptor was identified in a man aged 55-75 years with non-small cell lung cancer. The CDR3 DNA reads TGCTGCGCCCAGACAGGGGCGGGTAGCACAGATAAGCAGTATTTT. Its protein product is CCAQTGAGSTDKQYF.